This is a list of T cell receptor beta chains from one sample in a study of blood T cell repertoires in COVID-19. Profiling relied on immunoSEQ multiplex PCR, and the TCRdb table lists in-frame clones only, not all of them. This sample has 85,000 to 130,000 clones, with roughly 92% found just once. The sample comprised peripheral blood. These receptors were taken from a man between 65 and 85 years old with acute or convalescent COVID-19. CDR3s include the opening cysteine and the closing phenylalanine or tryptophan. A D gene is named only where the DNA matches it firmly. Size tells how often a clone was seen (once, few, many) or the class of an expanded clone, and some rows leave it out.

j_call d_call v_call clone_size cdr3_aa cdr3_nt
TRBJ2-1 - TRBV18 - CASSGGLGNEQFF TGTGCCAGCTCCGGGGGGCTGGGGAATGAGCAGTTCTTC
TRBJ1-2 - TRBV27 - CASSPVGGTKGYTF TGTGCCAGCTCCCCCGTGGGGGGTACTAAGGGCTACACCTTC
TRBJ2-3 - TRBV6-4 - CASSEGGTDTQYF TGTGCCAGCAGTGAAGGCGGAACAGATACGCAGTATTTT
TRBJ1-3 TRBD1 TRBV5-1 once CASSLGQGIGGNTIYF TGCGCCAGCAGCTTGGGACAGGGGATAGGTGGAAACACCATATATTTT
TRBJ2-5 TRBD1 TRBV7-8 few CASSLDVTQGETQYF TGTGCCAGCAGCCTCGACGTCACACAGGGGGAGACCCAGTACTTC
TRBJ2-3 TRBD1 TRBV6-5 - CASSYSGQGADTQYF TGTGCCAGCAGTTACTCGGGGCAGGGGGCAGATACGCAGTATTTT
TRBJ2-7 TRBD1 TRBV7-2 few CASRTGYTQYEQYF TGTGCCAGCCGGACAGGGTATACCCAATACGAGCAGTACTTC
TRBJ1-5 - TRBV3-1/TRBV3-2 - CASSPGPYQPQHF TGTGCCAGCAGCCCTGGGCCCTATCAGCCCCAGCATTTT
TRBJ1-1 TRBD1 TRBV11-2 - CASSWDRGTEAFF TGTGCCAGCAGTTGGGACAGGGGGACTGAAGCTTTCTTT
TRBJ1-5 - TRBV30 - CAWAPGYNQPQHF TGTGCCTGGGCCCCGGGGTACAATCAGCCCCAGCATTTT
TRBJ1-2 - TRBV5-1 - CASTLQGSYGYTF TGCGCCAGCACCCTTCAGGGGTCCTATGGCTACACCTTC
TRBJ1-5 - TRBV6-5 - CASRRGSGNQPQHF TGTGCCAGCAGGCGAGGATCGGGAAATCAGCCCCAGCATTTT
TRBJ1-4 TRBD1 TRBV5-4 - CASSPGTGNEKLFF TGTGCCAGCAGCCCTGGGACAGGGAATGAAAAACTGTTTTTT
TRBJ1-5 - TRBV18 - CASSPLGAGRVQPQHF TGTGCCAGCTCACCCCTTGGGGCAGGAAGGGTCCAGCCCCAGCATTTT
TRBJ1-5 - TRBV20-1 - CSASDPQGGHQPQHF TGCAGTGCTAGTGATCCGCAGGGAGGGCATCAGCCCCAGCATTTT
TRBJ2-4 TRBD1 TRBV18 - CASSRGPGQGENIQYF TGTGCCAGCTCGAGGGGGCCGGGACAGGGTGAAAACATTCAGTACTTC
TRBJ1-5 TRBD1 TRBV5-1 - CASSTGTDNQPQHF TGCGCCAGCAGCACCGGGACAGACAATCAGCCCCAGCATTTT
TRBJ1-2 - TRBV28 - CASRNRQPPGNGYTF TGTGCCAGCCGTAATAGACAGCCCCCTGGGAATGGCTACACCTTC
TRBJ2-5 - TRBV2 - CASSALGEETQYF TGTGCCAGCAGCGCCCTTGGAGAAGAGACCCAGTACTTC
TRBJ1-5 TRBD1 TRBV30 - CAWSPGQGRQPQHF TGTGCCTGGAGCCCCGGACAGGGCCGACAGCCCCAGCATTTT
TRBJ1-2 - TRBV6-5 - CASSPGHTYGYTF TGTGCCAGCAGCCCGGGACACACATATGGCTACACCTTC
TRBJ2-3 - TRBV7-9 - CASSDRVTNTDTQYF TGTGCCAGCAGCGACCGGGTAACCAACACAGATACGCAGTATTTT
TRBJ1-2 - TRBV18 - CASSPAAGVNYGYTF TGTGCCAGCTCACCAGCGGCAGGGGTTAACTATGGCTACACCTTC
TRBJ1-5 TRBD1 TRBV5-6 - CASSYGTGYNQPQHF TGTGCCAGCAGCTACGGGACAGGTTACAATCAGCCCCAGCATTTT
TRBJ1-1 TRBD1 TRBV5-1 - CASTGQGAGTEAFF TGCGCCAGCACGGGACAGGGGGCGGGCACTGAAGCTTTCTTT
TRBJ2-7 - TRBV28 - CASRITGVSPYEQYF TGTGCCAGCAGGATAACAGGTGTCTCGCCCTACGAGCAGTACTTC
TRBJ2-5 TRBD2 TRBV11-2 - CASSPNSPLAGNSQETQYF TGTGCCAGCAGCCCCAATTCCCCTCTAGCGGGGAACAGCCAAGAGACCCAGTACTTC
TRBJ1-2 TRBD1 TRBV4-1 - CASSQDVGTGYHGYTF TGCGCCAGCAGCCAAGACGTGGGGACAGGGTACCATGGCTACACCTTC
TRBJ1-1 - TRBV7-9 - CASSLARLGRSNTEAFF TGTGCCAGCAGCTTAGCGAGGTTGGGGAGGTCGAACACTGAAGCTTTCTTT
TRBJ2-3 TRBD2 TRBV6-5 - CASSPGTRGTDTQYF TGTGCCAGCAGCCCCGGGACTAGGGGCACAGATACGCAGTATTTT
TRBJ1-2 TRBD1 TRBV4-1 - CASSPRDRGNYGYTF TGCGCCAGCAGCCCCCGGGACAGAGGGAACTATGGCTACACCTTC
TRBJ2-1 TRBD2 TRBV27 - CASRLAGGVNEQFF TGTGCCAGCAGACTAGCGGGAGGGGTCAATGAGCAGTTCTTC
TRBJ1-3 - TRBV6-1 - CASSDFRVTSGNTIYF TGTGCCAGCAGTGATTTTCGGGTAACCTCTGGAAACACCATATATTTT
TRBJ2-7 TRBD1 TRBV6-2/TRBV6-3 - CASSTPGQGVFYEQYF TGTGCCAGCAGTACACCCGGACAGGGAGTATTCTACGAGCAGTACTTC
TRBJ1-5 - TRBV27 - CASSFRGSNQPQHF TGTGCCAGCAGTTTCAGGGGTAGCAATCAGCCCCAGCATTTT
TRBJ1-5 TRBD1 TRBV4-2 - CASSQLGQGQGINQPQHF TGTGCCAGCAGCCAACTAGGTCAGGGACAGGGAATCAATCAGCCCCAGCATTTT
TRBJ2-2 - TRBV5-6 - CASTSSSHQTNTGELFF TGTGCCAGCACCAGTTCCAGTCACCAAACGAACACCGGGGAGCTGTTTTTT
TRBJ1-4 - TRBV2 - CASSGRVATNEELFF TGTGCCAGCAGTGGACGGGTAGCAACTAATGAAGAACTGTTTTTT
TRBJ2-1 TRBD2 TRBV12-5 once CASGKNTAREDEQFF TGTGCTAGTGGCAAAAACACTGCGCGGGAGGATGAGCAGTTCTTC
TRBJ1-5 - TRBV18 once CASSDTSYQPQHF TGTGCCAGCTCGGACACGTCCTATCAGCCCCAGCATTTT
TRBJ1-2 TRBD1 TRBV6-4 - CASSDSGQGGSGYTF TGTGCCAGCAGTGACTCGGGGCAGGGGGGATCTGGCTACACCTTC
TRBJ2-1 - TRBV7-2 - CASSLGGGPSNEQFF TGTGCCAGCAGCTTAGGGGGGGGGCCATCGAATGAGCAGTTCTTC
TRBJ1-1 - TRBV12-3/TRBV12-4 - CASSWGGKAFF TGTGCCAGCAGTTGGGGGGGGAAAGCTTTCTTT
TRBJ1-5 TRBD1 TRBV2 - CASSDGQAPTGNQPQHF TGTGCCAGCAGTGACGGACAGGCCCCGACGGGGAATCAGCCCCAGCATTTT
TRBJ2-7 TRBD1 TRBV2 - CASSEARDSSYEQYF TGTGCCAGCAGTGAAGCTAGGGACAGTTCCTACGAGCAGTACTTC
TRBJ2-3 TRBD1 TRBV24-1 - CATSDKDRGTDTQYF TGTGCCACCAGTGACAAGGACAGGGGGACAGATACGCAGTATTTT
TRBJ2-7 TRBD2 TRBV4-1 - CASSPLAGGPYEQYF TGCGCCAGCAGCCCCCTGGCGGGGGGCCCCTACGAGCAGTACTTC
TRBJ1-1 TRBD1 TRBV7-9 - CASSLGTAVAGSQAFF TGTGCCAGCAGCCTGGGGACAGCCGTGGCGGGCAGCCAAGCTTTCTTT
TRBJ2-1 TRBD2 TRBV7-2 - CASSFRTPGTTYNEQFF TGTGCCAGCAGCTTCAGAACCCCCGGGACTACCTACAATGAGCAGTTCTTC
TRBJ1-5 - TRBV6-5 once CASSLQGWDQPQHF TGTGCCAGCAGTTTACAGGGTTGGGATCAGCCCCAGCATTTT
TRBJ1-3 TRBD1 TRBV3-1/TRBV3-2 - CASSQTGGNTIYF TGTGCCAGCAGCCAGACAGGGGGAAACACCATATATTTT
TRBJ1-5 - TRBV4-3 - CASSQRRGNQPQHF TGCGCCAGCAGCCAACGACGGGGGAATCAGCCCCAGCATTTT